Following are 32 T cell receptor beta chains from one sample sequenced in a study of cytomegalovirus exposure and HLA in healthy donors. Some clones are missing from TCRdb's copy, which holds only in-frame ones; the method was immunoSEQ multiplex PCR. In the table there are about 130,000 clones, roughly nine tenths of which are singletons. The specimen was PBMCs. All receptors come from a woman between 18 and 29 years old in good health and CMV-seronegative.

V is TRBV4-1 and J is TRBJ1-1; possibly TRBD1 for D (5 bases). Trimming shortened V by 0 bases and J by 3 bases, and 23 bases separated the two germline ends. Germline CDR1 and CDR2: MGHRA and YSYEKL. This CDR3 spans 19 amino acids. CDR3 amino acids: CASSQEDGFAAGRDTEAFF. The CDR3 coding sequence is TGCGCCAGCAGCCAAGAGGATGGCTTTGCAGCGGGGCGCGACACTGAAGCTTTCTTT.

This clone was picked up one time. The chain combines TRBV5-1 with TRBJ1-1; D gene ambiguous. The length of the CDR3 is 11 residues. The germline CDR1 and CDR2 sequences are SGHRS and YFSETQ. Trimming removed 3 bases at V and 7 bases at J, with 7 bases between. The CDR3: CASSSRGEAFF. CDR3 nucleotides: TGCGCCAGCAGCTCGCGGGGTGAAGCTTTCTTT.

The chain employs TRBV30 and TRBJ2-7, with 9 bases matching TRBD2. V lost 2 bases and J lost 7; bases outside the gene matches: 12. Germline V gene sequence: CDR1 GTSNPN, CDR2 SVGIG (reference sequence). This CDR3 has 15 residues. CDR3 nucleotides: TGTGCCTGGAGTTACCTGGGACTAGCTTCGGATGAGCAGTACTTC. Translating gives CAWSYLGLASDEQYF.

This chain joins TRBV7-2 and TRBJ2-3; 11 bases match TRBD2. Trimming at V came to 4 bases and at J to 5 bases, leaving 5 bases not matched to a gene. Germline CDR1 and CDR2: SGHTA and FQGNSA. CDR3 length equals 15 residues. The CDR3, as DNA: TGTGCCAGCAGCTGGCTAGCGGGAGGCGGAGATACGCAGTATTTT. Protein product: CASSWLAGGGDTQYF.

The chain has TRBV15 and TRBJ1-2; possibly TRBD1 for D (6 bases). Trimming stripped 0 bases from V and 4 bases from J, with 18 bases between. Germline V gives CDR1 LNHNV, CDR2 YYDKDF (reference sequence). This CDR3 comprises 17 residues. The CDR3 loop is CATSRDRGQHTGYGYTF. CDR3 nucleotides: TGTGCCACCAGCAGAGATCGAGGACAGCATACTGGCTATGGCTACACCTTC.

J is TRBJ2-7 and V is TRBV29-1, with 7 bases aligning to TRBD1. Germline CDR1 reads SQVTM; CDR2 reads ANQGSEA. The CDR3 is 15 residues long. The junction had 10 bases not matched to a gene; V was cut back by 1 base and J by 4 bases. The CDR3 DNA sequence: TGCAGCGTTGAAGGGCAGGGGGAAAGATGGTACGAGCAGTACTTC. Its protein product is CSVEGQGERWYEQYF.

The chain recombines TRBV7-2 with TRBJ2-1; 14 nucleotides align to TRBD2. CDR3 size: 16 residues. Looked up from germline, CDR1 is SGHTA and CDR2 is FQGNSA. The trim removed 1 base at V and 7 bases at J, leaving 3 bases unmatched. CDR3 residues: CASSLDGLAGGNEQFF. The DNA of the CDR3 is TGTGCCAGCAGCTTAGACGGACTAGCGGGAGGTAATGAGCAGTTCTTC.

The chain links TRBV6-5 to TRBJ2-7, with 9 nucleotides matching TRBD2. This CDR3 region has 15 residues. Trimming cost V 5 bases and J 0 bases; bases outside gene matches: 5. Germline lookup yields CDR1 MNHEY and CDR2 SVGAGI. CDR3 nucleotide sequence: TGTGCCAGCAGTCCTAGCGGGGCGAGCTCCTACGAGCAGTACGTC. The encoded protein is CASSPSGASSYEQYV.

V and J are TRBV7-2 and TRBJ1-1; D gene ambiguous. The CDR3 covers 15 residues. V was shortened by 5 bases and J by 1 base, with 14 bases between the two germline ends. The germline gives CDR1 SGHTA, CDR2 FQGNSA. CDR3 in amino acids: CASSLIPDWNTEAFF. For the CDR3, the DNA is TGTGCCAGCAGCCTTATCCCCGACTGGAACACTGAAGCTTTCTTT. The whole variable domain, filled in from reference TRBV7-2 and TRBJ1-1, reads GAGVSQSPSNKVTEKGKDVELRCDPISGHTALYWYRQSLGQGLEFLIYFQGNSAPDKSGLPSDRFSAERTGGSVSTLTIQRTQQEDSAVYLCASSLIPDWNTEAFFGQGTRLTVV.

In nucleotides, the CDR3 is TGTGCCAGCAGCTTACGGGGGGACGGCAAAAACATTCAGTACTTC. Translation: CASSLRGDGKNIQYF. J is TRBJ2-4 and V is TRBV7-9, with 7 bases that match TRBD2. CDR3 length: 15 amino acids. From germline, CDR1 is SEHNR and CDR2 FQNEAQ (reference sequence). V lost 2 bases and J lost 3; bases outside the gene matches: 4.

The chain couples TRBV6-6 to TRBJ1-2; D ambiguous. Trimming removed 2 bases at V and 4 bases at J, with 8 bases between. From germline, CDR1 is MNHNY and CDR2 SVGAGI (reference sequence). The CDR3 contains 13 residues. The CDR3: CASSYREGYGYTF. The CDR3 nucleotides read TGTGCCAGCAGTTACAGGGAGGGCTATGGCTACACCTTC.

This chain uses TRBV30 with TRBJ2-7; a possible D gene is TRBD1 (6 bases). Trimming removed 4 bases from V and 5 bases from J, with 12 bases in between. Per the germline V gene, CDR1 is GTSNPN and CDR2 is SVGIG (reference sequence). The CDR3 contains 12 residues. The CDR3: CAWTGQLNEQYF. CDR3 in DNA: TGTGCCTGGACCGGACAGCTCAACGAGCAGTACTTC.

The chain recombines TRBV2 with TRBJ2-7; TRBD2 aligns across 13 bases. V gave up 4 bases and J gave up 8 bases; unmatched junction bases: 5. The V gene's germline CDR1 is SNHLY and CDR2 FYNNEI. The CDR3 is made up of 14 amino acids. Here the CDR3 DNA reads TGTGCCAGCAGTGGGACTAGCGGGAGTAACAAGCAGTACTTC. It codes for CASSGTSGSNKQYF.

The chain uses TRBV19 and TRBJ1-2; 10 bases are a match to TRBD1. V lost 6 bases and J lost 7; bases outside the gene matches: 5. Germline lookup yields CDR1 LNHDA and CDR2 SQIVND (reference sequence). The CDR3 is made up of 13 amino acids. CDR3 sequence (DNA): TGTGCCAGTAGCCATCGGGACAGGGGTGGCTACACCTTC. Translation: CASSHRDRGGYTF.

V and J are TRBV11-2 and TRBJ2-3; tentative D call: TRBD1 (6 bases). Trimming took 2 bases from V and 4 from J, leaving 22 bases between them. Germline V lookup: CDR1 SGHAT, CDR2 FQNNGV. The CDR3 has 18 amino acids. The CDR3 here is CASSLISKGVGGSDTQYF. Written as DNA, the CDR3 is TGTGCCAGCAGCTTAATAAGCAAGGGGGTGGGCGGCTCAGATACGCAGTATTTT.

The chain has TRBV7-9 and TRBJ1-5; 7 bases fit TRBD1. After removal of 3 bases from V and 2 bases from J, the junction contained 7 bases not matched to a gene. CDR1 SEHNR and CDR2 FQNEAQ come from the germline V gene (reference sequence). The CDR3 spans 16 residues. This CDR3 reads CASSFGQAEGNQPQHF. CDR3 nucleotide sequence: TGTGCCAGCAGCTTCGGACAGGCGGAGGGCAATCAGCCCCAGCATTTT. Using reference TRBV7-9 and TRBJ1-5 for the parts outside the CDR3, the full variable domain is DTGVSQNPRHKITKRGQNVTFRCDPISEHNRLYWYRQTLGQGPEFLTYFQNEAQLEKSRLLSDRFSAERPKGSFSTLEIQRTEQGDSAMYLCASSFGQAEGNQPQHFGDGTRLSIL.

The chain couples TRBV11-2 to TRBJ2-3; 12 positions match TRBD2. Germline CDR1 SGHAT, CDR2 FQNNGV. This CDR3 is 16 amino acids long. V trimming: 2 bases; J trimming: 4 bases; junction bases outside the gene matches: 4. CDR3 sequence reads: CASSLLAGGHSDTQYF. CDR3 nucleotides: TGTGCCAGCAGCTTACTAGCGGGGGGGCATTCAGATACGCAGTATTTT.

This chain joins TRBV4-2 and TRBJ1-5; no firm D call. This CDR3 contains 15 residues. Per germline, CDR1 LGHNA and CDR2 YNFKEQ. Deletions cut 0 bases from V and 4 bases from J, with 10 bases between. This CDR3 reads CASSQEMSSNQPQHF. In DNA form, the CDR3 reads TGTGCCAGCAGCCAAGAAATGAGTTCTAATCAGCCCCAGCATTTT.

The chain couples TRBV6-6 to TRBJ2-5; 10 bases match TRBD2. The J segment lost 0 bases and the V segment lost 5 bases, leaving 6 bases of the junction unmatched. Germline CDR1 and CDR2: MNHNY and SVGAGI (reference sequence). The CDR3 has 16 amino acids. CDR3 DNA: TGTGCCAGCAGTAACGAGCGGGGGGGAAACCAAGAGACCCAGTACTTC. Amino acids: CASSNERGGNQETQYF.

The sample holds one count of this clone. The DNA of the CDR3 is TGTGCCAGCAGTTACCAGGTGACAGAACGCACAGATACGCAGTATTTT. It encodes CASSYQVTERTDTQYF. The chain carries TRBV6-5 and TRBJ2-3, with TRBD1 as a possible D gene (5 bases). V lost 2 bases to trimming and J lost 1 base, with 13 bases between them. Per germline, CDR1 MNHEY and CDR2 SVGAGI. This CDR3 spans 16 amino acids.

The chain has TRBV2 and TRBJ1-1; 7 nucleotides agree with TRBD1. The V gene's germline CDR1 is SNHLY and CDR2 FYNNEI. The junction had 11 bases not matched to a gene; V was cut back by 8 bases and J by 5 bases. This CDR3 comprises 14 residues. CDR3 nucleotides: TGTGCCAGCGGCTTGACAGGGCTACGGACTGAAGCTTTCTTT. Its protein is CASGLTGLRTEAFF.

CDR3 residues: CASSLRGTSGINEQFF. In DNA form, the CDR3 reads TGTGCCAGCAGCTTACGAGGGACTAGCGGGATCAATGAGCAGTTCTTC. The chain combines TRBV7-9 with TRBJ2-1; TRBD2 agrees at 13 bases. In germline, CDR1 is SEHNR, CDR2 FQNEAQ (reference sequence). After removal of 2 bases from V and 6 bases from J, the junction contained 4 bases not matched to a gene. CDR3 length: 16 residues.

This chain connects TRBV10-3 to TRBJ2-3; maybe TRBD2 (6 bases). V was cut by 3 bases and J by 2 bases, with 15 bases left in between. The CDR3 contains 16 residues. CDR1 and CDR2 from the germline V gene are ENHRY and SYGVKD. The CDR3 region has the DNA TGTGCCATCAGTGACACCCAGCGGGTGAACACAGATACGCAGTATTTT. It codes for CAISDTQRVNTDTQYF.

This rearrangement joins TRBV20-1 to TRBJ2-7; 9 bases are shared with TRBD2. Germline lookup yields CDR1 DFQATT and CDR2 SNEGSKA (reference sequence). The ends lost 6 bases at V and 6 bases at J; junction bases unmatched: 3. The length of the CDR3 is 11 residues. The CDR3 spells CSARLAVEQYF. Written as DNA, the CDR3 is TGCAGTGCGAGACTAGCGGTCGAGCAGTACTTC.

V and J are TRBV19 and TRBJ1-6; maybe TRBD1 (6 bases). Trimming stripped 4 bases from V and 6 bases from J, with 10 bases between. In germline, CDR1 is LNHDA, CDR2 SQIVND (reference sequence). The CDR3 totals 14 residues. The DNA for the CDR3 is TGTGCCAGTAGTAACGGACAGACTAATTCACCCCTCCACTTT. It encodes CASSNGQTNSPLHF.

The J gene is TRBJ2-1, the V gene TRBV18, with 7 positions matching TRBD1. CDR3 length equals 15 residues. V lost 4 bases and J lost 0; bases outside the gene matches: 3. CDR1 is KGHSH and CDR2 is LQKENI in the germline V gene. The CDR3 loop is CASSRDRSSYNEQFF. CDR3 DNA sequence: TGTGCCAGCTCACGGGACAGAAGCTCCTACAATGAGCAGTTCTTC.

The rearrangement links TRBV14 to TRBJ1-2; 12 bases match TRBD1. V was pared by 4 bases and J by 8 bases, with 8 bases of the junction left unmatched. Germline V CDR1 and CDR2: SGHDN, FVKESK. The length of the CDR3 is 15 residues. DNA for the CDR3: TGTGCCAGCAGCCGCCACGGGACAGGGGGCGAAGGCTACACCTTC. It encodes CASSRHGTGGEGYTF.

This chain joins TRBV9 and TRBJ2-5; D perhaps matches TRBD1 (5 bases). CDR1 is SGDLS, CDR2 YYNGEE, per germline. V dropped 4 bases and J dropped 5 bases, with 15 bases sitting between them. CDR3 length equals 14 residues. CDR3 loop: CASSPYDQGETQYF. The DNA for the CDR3 is TGTGCCAGCAGCCCTTACGACCAGGGCGAGACCCAGTACTTC.

This clone was counted a few times. The rearrangement joins TRBV2 to TRBJ2-7; no clear D. The germline V gene has CDR1 SNHLY and CDR2 FYNNEI. The CDR3 loop spans 14 amino acids. Trimming stripped 3 bases from V and 0 bases from J, with 9 bases between. CDR3 sequence: CASSETSSSYEQYF. Written as DNA, the CDR3 is TGTGCCAGCAGTGAGACAAGTAGCTCCTACGAGCAGTACTTC.

The V and J genes are TRBV29-1 and TRBJ1-1; no definite D call. This CDR3 comprises 14 residues. V was clipped by 1 base and J by 8 bases, with 17 bases between them. Germline loops: CDR1 SQVTM, CDR2 ANQGSEA. CDR3 DNA: TGCAGCGTTGAAGCCGGGGTGGGTCGGGGAGAAGCTTTCTTT. Translating gives CSVEAGVGRGEAFF.

This clone was seen once. The chain couples TRBV5-6 to TRBJ2-7, with a tentative D call TRBD2 (6 bases). Per the germline V gene, CDR1 is SGHDT and CDR2 is YYEEEE. Trimming stripped 4 bases from V and 5 bases from J, with 19 bases between. The length of the CDR3 is 15 residues. This CDR3 is CASSPGVGLVNEQYF. The DNA for the CDR3 is TGTGCCAGCAGCCCGGGGGTAGGGCTGGTGAACGAGCAGTACTTC.

This clone was seen a few times. The J gene is TRBJ1-5, the V gene TRBV2; D gene uncertain. The germline V gene has CDR1 SNHLY and CDR2 FYNNEI. The CDR3 totals 11 residues. V was trimmed by 8 bases and J by 5 bases, leaving 7 bases between them. DNA of the CDR3: TGTGCCAGCGCTAGAGATCAGCCCCAGCATTTT. This codes for CASARDQPQHF. Full variable domain (outside the CDR3, taken from reference TRBV2 and TRBJ1-5): EPEVTQTPSHQVTQMGQEVILRCVPISNHLYFYWYRQILGQKVEFLVSFYNNEISEKSEIFDDQFSVERPDGSNFTLKIRSTKLEDSAMYFCASARDQPQHFGDGTRLSIL.